One and the same sample provided the 17 T cell receptor beta chains below, sequenced in a study of blood T cell repertoires in COVID-19. Here immunoSEQ multiplex PCR was the method, and the copy in TCRdb shows in-frame clones only, minus some. Of 220,000 or so clones detected, 75% to 85% appear once; the ten largest clones hold under 8.5%. Sequenced material: peripheral blood. The receptors here all came from an elderly woman with COVID-19, enrolled during active disease.

The J gene is TRBJ1-5, the V gene TRBV5-1; D gene uncertain. The CDR3 totals 15 residues. Germline V gene data show CDR1 as SGHRS and CDR2 as YFSETQ. V dropped 0 bases and J dropped 0 bases, with 7 bases sitting between them. The CDR3 spells CASSLAGYSNQPQHF. The CDR3 DNA reads as TGCGCCAGCAGCTTGGCAGGATATAGCAATCAGCCCCAGCATTTT.

The rearrangement links TRBV4-1 to TRBJ1-3; a weak D match, TRBD1 (6 bases). Per germline, CDR1 MGHRA and CDR2 YSYEKL. The V gene lost 3 bases and the J gene lost 3 bases, with 15 bases spanning the gap. CDR3 size: 16 residues. The CDR3 here is CASSHPTGYGGNTIYF. The CDR3 nucleotides are TGCGCCAGCAGCCACCCCACAGGGTACGGTGGAAACACCATATATTTT.

The rearrangement joins TRBV25-1 to TRBJ2-5; TRBD1 matches 9 bases. The J segment lost 6 bases and the V segment lost 3 bases, leaving 8 bases of the junction unmatched. The CDR3 covers 15 residues. Germline-derived CDR1 and CDR2 are MGHDK and SYGVNS. CDR3 sequence: CASSDHRGLRKTQYF. Written as DNA, the CDR3 is TGTGCCAGCAGTGACCACAGGGGGCTACGGAAGACCCAGTACTTC.

The V and J genes are TRBV5-4 and TRBJ2-1; 8 bases match TRBD2. This CDR3 spans 15 amino acids. The germline V gene encodes CDR1 SGHNT and CDR2 YYREEE (reference sequence). The junction had 8 bases not matched to a gene; V was cut back by 4 bases and J by 5 bases. CDR3 sequence reads: CASSRGLGTDNEQFF. The CDR3 nucleotides read TGTGCCAGCAGCCGGGGACTAGGGACTGACAATGAGCAGTTCTTC.

This chain connects TRBV5-1 to TRBJ2-5; D gene uncertain. V was pared by 5 bases and J by 5 bases, with 19 bases between. The CDR3 has 15 amino acids. Germline CDR1 SGHRS, CDR2 YFSETQ. CDR3 protein: CASSPSVNKRETQYF. CDR3 bases: TGCGCCAGCAGTCCATCGGTCAACAAGAGGGAGACCCAGTACTTC. Together with reference TRBV5-1 and TRBJ2-5, the CDR3 gives the full variable domain: KAGVTQTPRYLIKTRGQQVTLSCSPISGHRSVSWYQQTPGQGLQFLFEYFSETQRNKGNFPGRFSGRQFSNSRSEMNVSTLELGDSALYLCASSPSVNKRETQYFGPGTRLLVL.

The V call is TRBV24-1, the J call TRBJ2-3; perhaps TRBD1 as D (6 bases). The CDR3 is made up of 14 amino acids. V dropped 9 bases and J dropped 1 base, with 13 bases sitting between them. Looked up from germline, CDR1 is KGHDR and CDR2 is SFDVKD. CDR3 DNA sequence: TGTGCCACCGGGACACCCGGGCGCACAGATACGCAGTATTTT. It specifies CATGTPGRTDTQYF.

The count of this clone is one. The chain carries TRBV4-3 and TRBJ2-7, with TRBD1 as a possible D gene (5 bases). The CDR3 runs to 14 residues. The V and J ends lost 3 bases and 0 bases respectively, with 9 bases between them. CDR1 and CDR2 from the germline V gene are LGHNA and YSLEER. CDR3 sequence: CASSQTTVSYEQYF. Written as DNA, the CDR3 is TGCGCCAGCAGCCAGACGACAGTCTCCTACGAGCAGTACTTC.

J is TRBJ2-2 and V is TRBV19; D remains unclear. Trimming cost V 5 bases and J 13 bases, with 20 bases left between them. The CDR3 extends over 14 amino acids. The germline CDR1 and CDR2 sequences are LNHDA and SQIVND (reference sequence). CDR3 region: CASSPESRSRGLFF. CDR3 in DNA: TGTGCCAGTAGTCCTGAGTCCCGTAGCCGCGGGCTGTTTTTT.

The rearrangement joins TRBV5-4 to TRBJ2-3; possible D gene TRBD2, 5 bases. This CDR3 is 16 amino acids long. From germline, CDR1 is SGHNT and CDR2 YYREEE (reference sequence). The V and J ends lost 5 bases and 1 base respectively, with 17 bases between them. The CDR3 DNA reads TGTGCCAGCAGGTCCAGCAGCCGGCGGGGCACAGATACGCAGTATTTT. This encodes CASRSSSRRGTDTQYF.

The chain uses TRBV5-1 and TRBJ2-3; TRBD1 matches at 9 bases. This CDR3 has 14 residues. The V gene end was trimmed by 7 bases and the J gene end by 5 bases; junction bases not matched to a gene: 8. Per the germline V gene, CDR1 is SGHRS and CDR2 is YFSETQ. The CDR3 reads CASAQDRGGDTQYF. CDR3 DNA: TGCGCCAGCGCTCAGGACAGGGGAGGAGATACGCAGTATTTT. Filled out from reference TRBV5-1 and TRBJ2-3, the complete variable domain reads KAGVTQTPRYLIKTRGQQVTLSCSPISGHRSVSWYQQTPGQGLQFLFEYFSETQRNKGNFPGRFSGRQFSNSRSEMNVSTLELGDSALYLCASAQDRGGDTQYFGPGTRLTVL.

J is TRBJ2-3 and V is TRBV27; 11 nucleotides match TRBD2. The CDR3 totals 19 residues. V lost 2 bases, J lost 1 base, and 11 bases stayed unmatched. CDR1 is MNHEY and CDR2 is SMNVEV in the germline V gene (reference sequence). CDR3 protein: CASSLRPPRLAGRTDTQYF. DNA for the CDR3: TGTGCCAGCAGTTTAAGGCCCCCTCGACTAGCGGGACGCACAGATACGCAGTATTTT.

The gene calls are TRBV18 and TRBJ1-1; 8 bases map to TRBD1. The germline V gene has CDR1 KGHSH and CDR2 LQKENI. Trimming removed 5 bases from V and 3 bases from J; junction bases left unmatched: 8. This CDR3 is 15 amino acids long. As DNA, the CDR3 is TGTGCCAGCTCAAGACGGACAGGGAAGGACACTGAAGCTTTCTTT. It codes for CASSRRTGKDTEAFF.

The genes are TRBV2 and TRBJ2-7; TRBD1 matches at 7 bases. Germline V gives CDR1 SNHLY, CDR2 FYNNEI. This CDR3 is 15 amino acids long. V gave up 6 bases and J gave up 0 bases; unmatched junction bases: 8. The CDR3 spells CASRGQFIPSYEQYF. The CDR3 DNA follows: TGTGCCAGCAGGGGACAGTTCATACCCTCCTACGAGCAGTACTTC. Using reference TRBV2 and TRBJ2-7 for the parts outside the CDR3, the full variable domain is EPEVTQTPSHQVTQMGQEVILRCVPISNHLYFYWYRQILGQKVEFLVSFYNNEISEKSEIFDDQFSVERPDGSNFTLKIRSTKLEDSAMYFCASRGQFIPSYEQYFGPGTRLTVT.

V is TRBV5-1 and J is TRBJ1-5; D is possibly TRBD1 (6 bases). The ends were cut back, 4 bases at V and 0 bases at J, with 20 bases in the middle. The germline V gene encodes CDR1 SGHRS and CDR2 YFSETQ. CDR3 length: 18 amino acids. CDR3 loop: CASSHNPGQSHSNQPQHF. The DNA of the CDR3 is TGCGCCAGCAGCCACAACCCCGGACAGTCACATAGCAATCAGCCCCAGCATTTT.

The rearrangement uses TRBV5-6 and TRBJ1-5; D is perhaps TRBD1 (6 bases). The germline V and J ends were trimmed by 0 bases and 4 bases, with 11 bases remaining between them. Per the germline V gene, CDR1 is SGHDT and CDR2 is YYEEEE. The CDR3 is 15 residues long. The CDR3 DNA sequence: TGTGCCAGCAGCTTGGCAGGGGTTACGAATCAGCCCCAGCATTTT. It encodes CASSLAGVTNQPQHF.

The chain carries TRBV5-1 and TRBJ1-2; TRBD1 matches 10 bases. Trimming at V came to 2 bases and at J to 5 bases, leaving 3 bases not matched to a gene. The CDR3 runs to 14 residues. Germline V CDR1 and CDR2: SGHRS, YFSETQ. The CDR3 region has the DNA TGCGCCAGCAGCTTATCGGGACAGGGGTATGGCTACACCTTC. Translation gives CASSLSGQGYGYTF. The full variable domain, with the rest looked up from reference TRBV5-1 and TRBJ1-2, is KAGVTQTPRYLIKTRGQQVTLSCSPISGHRSVSWYQQTPGQGLQFLFEYFSETQRNKGNFPGRFSGRQFSNSRSEMNVSTLELGDSALYLCASSLSGQGYGYTFGSGTRLTVV.

This clone is labeled medium-sized. The rearrangement links TRBV4-1 to TRBJ1-1, with D unresolved. The CDR3 is 14 amino acids. V was trimmed by 2 bases and J by 4 bases, leaving 11 bases between them. Germline V lookup: CDR1 MGHRA, CDR2 YSYEKL. CDR3 sequence: CASSQSWGATEAFF. CDR3 sequence (DNA): TGCGCCAGCAGCCAATCATGGGGAGCCACTGAAGCTTTCTTT.